The 21 T cell receptor delta chains below all came from one sample that was sequenced in a study of gamma-delta T cells after stem cell transplantation. TCRdb re-called the RT-PCR reads using CATT. In the table there are approximately 2,100 delta-chain clones, approximately 2.1% of which are singletons. Sequenced sample: gamma-delta T cells. The receptor source for this set is a human donor. It is not recorded whose cells these are; they may come from a transplant donor.

This clone appeared a few times. The protein TCRdb lists belongs to a much larger clone and differs from this DNA's translation at residue 5, which points to a read error; the protein shown is made from the DNA. The genes are TRDV2 and TRDJ1, with D perhaps matching TRDD3 (6 bases). The CDR3 is made up of 15 amino acids. With 3 bases removed from V and 2 bases from J, the gap between germline ends came to 15 bases. The germline CDR1 and CDR2 sequences are GEAIGNYY and EKD. CDR3 sequence reads: CACDAMGVSTDKLIF. CDR3 bases: TGTGCCTGTGACGCCATGGGGGTTAGTACCGATAAACTCATCTTT.

This clone has just a few counts. A far larger clone is one base from this, pointing to a likely read error. The chain is built from TRDV2 and TRDJ1; D assignment may be TRDD2 or TRDD3 (5 bases each). V shed 5 bases and J shed 0 bases, with 42 bases lying between them. CDR3 length: 24 residues. Germline-derived CDR1 and CDR2 are GEAIGNYY and EKD. The CDR3 region is CACGTVLGRDPNELVSTYTDKLIF. The DNA of the CDR3 is TGTGCCTGTGGCACGGTATTGGGACGCGATCCTAATGAACTGGTCTCGACGTACACCGATAAACTCATCTTT.

Regarding this clone: This DNA's translation differs at residue 8 from TCRdb's protein, which comes from a much larger clone; a read error is likely, and the protein shown is translated from the DNA. J is TRDJ3 and V is TRDV2, with D perhaps TRDD3 (5 bases). The ends were cut back, 1 base at V and 0 bases at J, with 21 bases in the middle. This CDR3 contains 21 residues. Germline V gene lookup returns CDR1 GEAIGNYY and CDR2 EKD. The CDR3 loop reads CACDTPGVRVGGSWDTRQMFF. Written as DNA, the CDR3 is TGTGCCTGTGACACTCCGGGGGTAAGGGTTGGCGGCTCCTGGGACACCCGACAGATGTTTTTC.

Points on this clone: This sequence is one base from a far larger clone and is likely a read error. The V gene is TRDV2, the J gene TRDJ2; maybe TRDD3 (5 bases). The CDR3 totals 14 residues. Germline CDR1 is GEAIGNYY and CDR2 is EKD. The chain's CDR3 is CARDVLGGGAQLFF. The CDR3 bases are TGTGCCCGTGACGTTCTGGGAGGTGGGGCACAACTCTTCTTT.

Concerning this clone itself: TCRdb attributes to this sequence the protein of a much larger clone, which differs from the DNA translation at residue 6; a read error is likely, and the protein displayed is translated from the DNA. CDR3 amino acids: CACDTTLLGDLTDKLIF. In DNA, the CDR3 is TGTGCCTGTGACACTACCTTACTGGGGGACCTCACCGATAAACTCATCTTT. This chain joins TRDV2 and TRDJ1; TRDD3 matches at 9 bases. This CDR3 contains 17 residues. J was trimmed by 1 base and V by 1 base; bases with no gene match: 9. Germline values: CDR1 GEAIGNYY, CDR2 EKD.

This clone was counted between two and nine times. The chain employs TRDV2 and TRDJ1; 8 bases are shared with TRDD3. Trimming at V came to 3 bases and at J to 10 bases, leaving 15 bases not matched to a gene. Germline values: CDR1 GEAIGNYY, CDR2 EKD. The CDR3 has 15 amino acids. CDR3 sequence reads: CACDGVLGVPEGLIF. The CDR3 DNA reads as TGTGCCTGTGACGGCGTACTGGGGGTCCCTGAGGGACTCATCTTT.

In its sample, this clone is medium-sized. Other DNA sequences in this specimen translate into the identical CDR3. This rearrangement joins TRDV3 to TRDJ2; 8 bases map to TRDD2. Unmatched junction bases numbered 21, after V lost 4 bases and J lost 2 bases. Germline assignment: CDR1 TVYSNPD and CDR2 GDNSRS (reference sequence). The CDR3 sequence is 19 residues long. The CDR3 spells CASASYRWGPSFLTAQLFF. CDR3 DNA: TGTGCCTCAGCTTCCTACCGCTGGGGCCCTAGTTTCTTGACAGCACAACTCTTCTTT.

This clone was recorded a few times. TCRdb has a much larger clone's protein, which differs at residue 12 from the translation of this DNA, likely because of a read error; what is shown is the protein translated from the DNA. The chain combines TRDV2 with TRDJ1; 7 positions agree with TRDD3. Germline CDR1 is GEAIGNYY and CDR2 is EKD. The CDR3 contains 19 residues. V lost 0 bases, J lost 4 bases, and 19 bases stayed unmatched. DNA for the CDR3: TGTGCCTGTGACACCGGAGCCCTGGGATACTCTACTCAACTCGATAAACTCATCTTT. It is translated as CACDTGALGYSTQLDKLIF.

There are a few counts of this clone. The amino acid sequence in TCRdb belongs to a much larger clone and departs from this DNA's translation at residue 10, likely a sequencing read error; the sequence shown is translated from the DNA. The rearrangement links TRDV2 to TRDJ1; TRDD3 agrees at 8 bases. The J segment lost 0 bases and the V segment lost 0 bases, leaving 8 bases of the junction unmatched. The CDR3 contains 17 residues. Looked up from germline, CDR1 is GEAIGNYY and CDR2 is EKD. The CDR3 DNA is TGTGCCTGTGACACCGTTACTGGGGGGTTCTACACCGATAAACTCATCTTT. The encoded protein is CACDTVTGGFYTDKLIF.

As to this clone: This likely came from a read error, as a far larger clone is one base away. Other DNA sequences in this specimen translate into the identical CDR3. The V call is TRDV2, the J call TRDJ3; 7 nucleotides agree with TRDD3. The CDR3 is 21 residues long. The J segment lost 0 bases and the V segment lost 0 bases, leaving 13 bases of the junction unmatched. CDR1 and CDR2 (germline): GEAIGNYY, EKD. CDR3 sequence reads: CACDTVTGGYAHSWDTRQMFF. DNA of the CDR3: TGTGCCTGTGACACCGTGACTGGAGGATACGCGCACTCCTGGGACACCCGACAGATGTTTTTC.

Details on this clone: A read error is the likely source, as a far larger clone sits one nucleotide away. Other DNA variants within this sample encode the same CDR3. The gene calls are TRDV2 and TRDJ1, with no clear D. The CDR3 runs 15 residues. CDR1 is GEAIGNYY, CDR2 EKD, per germline. The CDR3 region has the DNA TGTGCCTGTGACACCGTTGGTATGTACACCGATAAGCTCATCTTT. It encodes CACDTVGMYTDKLIF.

Note on this clone: The protein held in TCRdb is that of a much larger clone and does not match this DNA's translation at residue 3, likely because of a read error; the protein shown is translated from the DNA. V gene TRDV2 combines with J gene TRDJ1; D gene uncertain. From germline, CDR1 is GEAIGNYY and CDR2 EKD. The CDR3 runs to 16 residues. The CDR3 sequence is CARDTAGFKTTDKLIF. DNA of the CDR3: TGTGCCCGTGACACCGCGGGGTTTAAGACCACCGATAAACTCATCTTT.

About this clone itself: The protein given by TCRdb reflects a much larger clone and differs at residue 4 from this DNA's translation, likely from a read error; the protein shown is the DNA's translation. V is TRDV2 and J is TRDJ3; 11 bases line up with TRDD3. Germline V gives CDR1 GEAIGNYY, CDR2 EKD. The CDR3 loop spans 22 amino acids. V lost 5 bases and J lost 2; bases outside the gene matches: 19. The chain's CDR3 is CACGTPGGGYAMKPWDTRQMFF. The CDR3 DNA reads TGTGCCTGTGGTACACCAGGTGGGGGATACGCGATGAAGCCCTGGGACACCCGACAGATGTTTTTC.

The table lists this clone with many counts. The chain links TRDV2 to TRDJ3; 11 nucleotides match TRDD3. Germline CDR1 is GEAIGNYY and CDR2 is EKD. The CDR3 loop spans 22 amino acids. V lost 3 bases and J lost 16; bases outside the gene matches: 31. The DNA for the CDR3 is TGTGCCTGTGACCCAGCATCTGGGGGATACCCTAATAGCTCCTGGGACACCTGGCAGATGTTTTTC. Amino acids: CACDPASGGYPNSSWDTWQMFF.

This clone was picked up a small number of times. A far more abundant clone sits one base away, making this likely a read error. Different DNA sequences within this sample yield the same CDR3. The CDR3 nucleotides are TGTGCCTGTGACCAAATGGGGGATATCGCTAAGCTCATCTTT. Its translation: CACDQMGDIAKLIF. This chain connects TRDV2 to TRDJ1, with TRDD3 matching over 9 bases. V gave up 3 bases and J gave up 11 bases; unmatched junction bases: 12. The CDR3 runs to 14 residues. Germline-derived CDR1 and CDR2 are GEAIGNYY and EKD.

This clone was counted between two and nine times. TCRdb assigns this DNA the protein of a much larger clone, which departs from its translation at residue 3; this likely reflects a read error, and the protein shown comes from translating the DNA. The V gene is TRDV2, the J gene TRDJ2, with a tentative D call TRDD3 (5 bases). Trimming removed 8 bases from V and 8 bases from J, with 23 bases in between. Germline V gives CDR1 GEAIGNYY, CDR2 EKD. The CDR3 is 15 amino acids. CDR3 sequence: CAFDPMGTPGAQLFF. CDR3 bases: TGTGCCTTTGATCCCATGGGGACCCCGGGGGCACAACTCTTCTTT.

On this clone itself: It differs at one base from a far larger clone, so likely a read error. The chain is built from TRDV2 and TRDJ1, with TRDD3 matching 10 bases. CDR1 and CDR2 from the germline V gene are GEAIGNYY and EKD. V shed 0 bases, J shed 0 bases, and the junction held 27 bases outside the gene matches. This CDR3 region has 24 residues. DNA for the CDR3: TGTGCCTGTGACACCGCGAGTGGGGGATACCGCGAGGGAACGAGCCCTTTGTACACCGATAAACTCATCTTT. The encoded protein is CACDTASGGYREGTSPLYTDKLIF.

This clone came up a few times. The likely explanation is a read error, given a far larger clone one base away. Other DNA sequences within the sample encode an identical CDR3. The CDR3 DNA follows: TGTGCCTGTGACACCGTCGGGGATGGAAACGATAAACTCATCTTT. Translation gives CACDTVGDGNDKLIF. The chain links TRDV2 to TRDJ1; the D gene is possibly TRDD3 (6 bases). Trimming took 0 bases from V and 4 from J, leaving 14 bases between them. The V gene's germline CDR1 is GEAIGNYY and CDR2 EKD. The CDR3 sequence is 15 residues long.

Points on this clone: It is likely a read error: a sequence one base away is far more abundant. The same CDR3 arises from other DNA sequences in this sample as well. The chain has TRDV2 and TRDJ2, with D possibly matching TRDD3 (5 bases). Germline values: CDR1 GEAIGNYY, CDR2 EKD. The CDR3 has 15 amino acids. The CDR3 sequence is CACDPMGTPGAQLFF. CDR3 in DNA: TGTGCATGTGATCCCATGGGGACCCCGGGGGCACAACTCTTCTTT.

To note about this clone: A far larger clone is a single base away, which makes a read error likely. Other DNA sequences in the same sample also yield this CDR3. V and J are TRDV2 and TRDJ1; D gene ambiguous. The germline CDR1 and CDR2 sequences are GEAIGNYY and EKD. The ends were cut back, 4 bases at V and 2 bases at J, with 16 bases in the middle. The CDR3 consists of 15 residues. The CDR3, as DNA: TGTGCCTGTGATGTGGCGACCCCCATTACCGATAAACTCATCTTT. Translated, it gives CACDVATPITDKLIF.

Details on this clone: The TCRdb protein, from a much larger clone, departs from this DNA's translation at residue 10, likely by read error; the protein shown derives from the DNA. V and J are TRDV2 and TRDJ1; TRDD3 might be the D (5 bases). The ends were cut back, 0 bases at V and 6 bases at J, with 25 bases in the middle. From germline, CDR1 is GEAIGNYY and CDR2 EKD. The CDR3 consists of 18 residues. The CDR3 is CACDTGTFGEAPRNKLIF. CDR3 DNA sequence: TGTGCCTGTGACACCGGTACCTTTGGGGAGGCCCCCCGAAATAAACTCATCTTT.